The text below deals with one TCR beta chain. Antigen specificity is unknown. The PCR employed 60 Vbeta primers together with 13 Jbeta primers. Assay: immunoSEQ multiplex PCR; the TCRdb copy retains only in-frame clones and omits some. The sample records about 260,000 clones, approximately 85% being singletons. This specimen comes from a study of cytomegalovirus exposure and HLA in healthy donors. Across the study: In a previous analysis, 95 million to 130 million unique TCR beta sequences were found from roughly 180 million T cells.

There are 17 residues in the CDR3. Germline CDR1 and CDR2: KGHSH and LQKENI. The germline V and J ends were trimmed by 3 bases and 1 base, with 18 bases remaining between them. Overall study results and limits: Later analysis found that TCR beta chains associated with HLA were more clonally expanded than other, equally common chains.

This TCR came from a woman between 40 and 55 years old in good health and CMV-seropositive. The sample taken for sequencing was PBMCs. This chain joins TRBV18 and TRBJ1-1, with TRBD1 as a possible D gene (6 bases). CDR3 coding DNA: TGTGCCAGCTCACCCTTGACAGGCCTAGCAGGGAACACTGAAGCTTTCTTT. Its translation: CASSPLTGLAGNTEAFF.